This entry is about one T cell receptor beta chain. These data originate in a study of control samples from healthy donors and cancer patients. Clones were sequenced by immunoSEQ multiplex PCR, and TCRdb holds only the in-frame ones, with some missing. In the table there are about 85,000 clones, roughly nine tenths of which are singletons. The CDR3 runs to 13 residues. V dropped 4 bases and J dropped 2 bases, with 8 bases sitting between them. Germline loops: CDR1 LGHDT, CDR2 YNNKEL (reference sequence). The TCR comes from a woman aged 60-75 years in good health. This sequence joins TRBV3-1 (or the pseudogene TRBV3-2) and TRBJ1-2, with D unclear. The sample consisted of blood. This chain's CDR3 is CASSPEENYGYTF. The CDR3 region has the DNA TGTGCCAGCAGCCCCGAGGAGAACTATGGCTACACCTTC.